A single T cell receptor beta chain is shown here with its context. The antigen is not known. This sample was included in a study of cytomegalovirus exposure and HLA in healthy donors. Both 60 Vbeta primers and 13 Jbeta primers went into the PCR. Assay used: immunoSEQ multiplex PCR; TCRdb lists only in-frame clones, some missing. The profile shows over 100,000 clones, around 78% of them singletons. CDR3 size: 15 residues. Germline V CDR1 and CDR2: SGDLS, YYNGEE. The ends were cut back, 5 bases at V and 3 bases at J, with 17 bases in the middle. Study observations and caveats: Investigators reported 164 TCR beta chains as tied to cytomegalovirus. CMV antigen specificity of a few CMV-associated chains was confirmed in vitro. Productive rates of about 90% or about 30% were seen for most TCR beta V segments in an earlier analysis.

The sample taken for sequencing was PBMCs. This chain joins TRBV9 and TRBJ1-1; tentatively, D is TRBD1 (5 bases). This TCR was sampled from a woman aged 25 to 39 in good health and CMV-seropositive. The CDR3 region is CASSPLGGSDTEAFF. CDR3 nucleotide sequence: TGTGCCAGCAGTCCCCTCGGGGGGAGTGACACTGAAGCTTTCTTT.